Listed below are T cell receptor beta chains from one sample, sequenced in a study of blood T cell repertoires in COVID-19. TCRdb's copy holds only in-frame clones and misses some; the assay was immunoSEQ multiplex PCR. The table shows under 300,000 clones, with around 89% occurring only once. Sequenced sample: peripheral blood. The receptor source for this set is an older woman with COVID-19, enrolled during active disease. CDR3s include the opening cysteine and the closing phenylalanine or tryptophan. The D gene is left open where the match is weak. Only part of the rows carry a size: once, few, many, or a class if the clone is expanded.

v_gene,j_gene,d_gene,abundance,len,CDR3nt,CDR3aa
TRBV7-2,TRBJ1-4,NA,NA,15,TGTGCCAGCAGCTTAGGGGGGCGGAGTAATGAAAAACTGTTTTTT,CASSLGGRSNEKLFF
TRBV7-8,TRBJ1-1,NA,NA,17,TGTGCCAGCAGCTCCATAGGGGGTTCGAGTGGGAACACTGAAGCTTTCTTT,CASSSIGGSSGNTEAFF
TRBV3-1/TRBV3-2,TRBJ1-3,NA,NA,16,TGTGCCAGCAGCCGAGGGCGACGAACCTCTGGAAACACCATATATTTT,CASSRGRRTSGNTIYF
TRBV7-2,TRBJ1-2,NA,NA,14,TGTGCCAGCAGCGGGCACGGGGGACGCTATGGCTACACCTTC,CASSGHGGRYGYTF
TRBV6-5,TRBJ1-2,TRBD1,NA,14,TGTGCCAGCAGTCGGACAGGGATCAACTATGGCTACACCTTC,CASSRTGINYGYTF
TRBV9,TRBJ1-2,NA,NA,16,TGTGCCAGCAGCGTAGGGGGTAGCGGGACTAGCGATGGCTACACCTTC,CASSVGGSGTSDGYTF
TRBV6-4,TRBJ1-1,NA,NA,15,TGTGCCAGCAGCCCCCGGGGGGGGGAGAACACTGAAGCTTTCTTT,CASSPRGGENTEAFF
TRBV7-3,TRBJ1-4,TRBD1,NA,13,TGTGCCAGCAGCTTGAACAGGGGTGAAAAACTGTTTTTT,CASSLNRGEKLFF
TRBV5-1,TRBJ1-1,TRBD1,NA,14,TGCGCCAGCAGCTCTGGACAGGAGAACACTGAAGCTTTCTTT,CASSSGQENTEAFF
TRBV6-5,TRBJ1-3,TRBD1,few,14,TGTGCCAGCAGTCAGGGGGAGCCTGGAAACACCATATATTTT,CASSQGEPGNTIYF
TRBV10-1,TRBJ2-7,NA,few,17,TGCGCCAGCAGCAAATTTCGGAGGGGTAAGACGACCTACGAGCAGTACTTC,CASSKFRRGKTTYEQYF
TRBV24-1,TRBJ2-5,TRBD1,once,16,TGTGCCACCAGTGAGGGGACAGGGTGGTTAGGGGAGACCCAGTACTTC,CATSEGTGWLGETQYF
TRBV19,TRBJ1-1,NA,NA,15,TGTGCCAGCACCATTCGGGGAGGTGAGGGAGATGAAGCTTTCTTT,CASTIRGGEGDEAFF
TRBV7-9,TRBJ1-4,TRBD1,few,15,TGTGCCAGCAGCCTAGGACAGGGAGGTAATGAAAAACTGTTTTTT,CASSLGQGGNEKLFF
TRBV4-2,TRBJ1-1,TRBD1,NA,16,TGTGCCAGCAGCCGAGGACAGGGACCAATGAACACTGAAGCTTTCTTT,CASSRGQGPMNTEAFF
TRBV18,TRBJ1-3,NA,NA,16,TGTGCCAGCTCACCCGGACAGTCTAGCTCTGGAAACACCATATATTTT,CASSPGQSSSGNTIYF
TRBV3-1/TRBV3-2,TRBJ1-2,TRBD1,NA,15,TGTGCCAGCAGTGCCGGGACAGGATTAAACTATGGCTACACCTTC,CASSAGTGLNYGYTF
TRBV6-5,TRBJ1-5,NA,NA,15,TGTGCCAGCGGTCCCTCGACAGGTTACTCTCAGCCCCAGCATTTT,CASGPSTGYSQPQHF
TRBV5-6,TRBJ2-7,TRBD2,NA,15,TGTGCCAGCAGCAAACTAGCGGGGGGAACCTACGAGCAGTACTTC,CASSKLAGGTYEQYF
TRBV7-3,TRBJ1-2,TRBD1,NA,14,TGTGCCAGCAGCTCACAGGGGAGAGGCTATGGCTACACCTTC,CASSSQGRGYGYTF
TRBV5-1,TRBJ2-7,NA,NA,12,TGCGCCAGCAGTACTAGCAGATACGAGCAGTACTTC,CASSTSRYEQYF
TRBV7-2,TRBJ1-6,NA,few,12,TGTGCCAGCAGCTCCAATAATTCACCCCTCCACTTT,CASSSNNSPLHF
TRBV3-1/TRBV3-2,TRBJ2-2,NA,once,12,TGTGCCAGCAGCCAAGAGCCCGGCGGGCTGTTTTTT,CASSQEPGGLFF
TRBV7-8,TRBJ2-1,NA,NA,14,TGTGCCAGCAGCCAAAGGGACTCTTACAATGAGCAGTTCTTC,CASSQRDSYNEQFF